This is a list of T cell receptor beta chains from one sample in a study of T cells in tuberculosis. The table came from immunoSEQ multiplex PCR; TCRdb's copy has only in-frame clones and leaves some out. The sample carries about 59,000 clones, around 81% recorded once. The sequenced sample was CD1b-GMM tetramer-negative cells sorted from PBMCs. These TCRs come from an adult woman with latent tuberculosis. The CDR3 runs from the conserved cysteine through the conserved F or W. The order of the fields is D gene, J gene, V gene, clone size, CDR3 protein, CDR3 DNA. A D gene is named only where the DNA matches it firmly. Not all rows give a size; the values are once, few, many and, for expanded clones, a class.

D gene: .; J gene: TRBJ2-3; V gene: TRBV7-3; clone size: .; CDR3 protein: CASSLKPRAAVDTQYF; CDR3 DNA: TGTGCCAGCAGCTTAAAACCTCGAGCGGCGGTAGATACGCAGTATTTT
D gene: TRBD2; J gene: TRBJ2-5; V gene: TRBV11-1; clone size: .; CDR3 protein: CASSHRVTSRQETQYF; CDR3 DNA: TGTGCCAGCAGCCATAGGGTGACTAGCCGACAAGAGACCCAGTACTTC
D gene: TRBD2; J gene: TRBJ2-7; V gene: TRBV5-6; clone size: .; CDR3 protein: CASSYSGVSYEQYF; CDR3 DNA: TGTGCCAGCAGCTATAGCGGGGTAAGCTACGAGCAGTACTTC
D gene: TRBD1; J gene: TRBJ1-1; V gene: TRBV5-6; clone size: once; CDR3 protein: CASSPTGMAEAFF; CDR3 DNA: TGTGCCAGCAGCCCGACAGGGATGGCTGAAGCTTTCTTT
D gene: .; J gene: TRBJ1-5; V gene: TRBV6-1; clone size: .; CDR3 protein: CASSETGSYQPQHF; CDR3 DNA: TGTGCCAGCAGTGAGACAGGTTCTTATCAGCCCCAGCATTTT
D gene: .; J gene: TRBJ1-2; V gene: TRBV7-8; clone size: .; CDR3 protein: CASSLEAGLGYGYTF; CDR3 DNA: TGTGCCAGCAGCTTAGAAGCAGGGTTAGGGTATGGCTACACCTTC
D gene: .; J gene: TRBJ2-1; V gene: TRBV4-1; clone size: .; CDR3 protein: CASGSAAEQFF; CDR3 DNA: TGCGCCAGCGGAAGCGCGGCTGAGCAGTTCTTC
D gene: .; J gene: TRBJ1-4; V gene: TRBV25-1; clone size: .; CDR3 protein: CASSPQGLTNEKLFF; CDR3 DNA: TGTGCCAGCAGTCCCCAGGGACTCACTAATGAAAAACTGTTTTTT
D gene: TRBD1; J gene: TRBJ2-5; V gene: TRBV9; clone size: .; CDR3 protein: CASSAGTGGAWQETQYF; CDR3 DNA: TGTGCCAGCAGCGCCGGGACAGGGGGCGCATGGCAAGAGACCCAGTACTTC
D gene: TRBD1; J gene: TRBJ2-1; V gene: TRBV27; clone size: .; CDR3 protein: CASTGTGGTLSLYNEQFF; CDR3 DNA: TGTGCCTCCACAGGGACAGGGGGCACCCTCTCTTTGTACAATGAGCAGTTCTTC
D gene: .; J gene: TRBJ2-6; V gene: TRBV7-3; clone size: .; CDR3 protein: CASTSQAASGANVLTF; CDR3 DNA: TGTGCCAGCACGTCCCAGGCTGCCTCTGGGGCCAACGTCCTGACTTTC
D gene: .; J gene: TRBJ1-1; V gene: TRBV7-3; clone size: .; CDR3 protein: CASSPFPGTEAFF; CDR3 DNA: TGTGCCAGCAGCCCGTTTCCCGGGACTGAAGCTTTCTTT
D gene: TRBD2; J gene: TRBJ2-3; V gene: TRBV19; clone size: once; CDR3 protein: CASSQRGGTDTQYF; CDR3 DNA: TGTGCCAGTAGCCAGCGGGGGGGTACAGATACGCAGTATTTT
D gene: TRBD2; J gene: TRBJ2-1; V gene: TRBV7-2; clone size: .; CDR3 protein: CASRQRGGSSSYNEQFF; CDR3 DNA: TGTGCCAGCAGGCAACGGGGGGGCTCGAGCTCCTACAATGAGCAGTTCTTC
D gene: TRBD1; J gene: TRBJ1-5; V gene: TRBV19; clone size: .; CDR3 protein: CASSTGTGGGQPQHF; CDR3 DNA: TGTGCCAGTAGTACTGGGACAGGGGGCGGCCAGCCCCAGCATTTT
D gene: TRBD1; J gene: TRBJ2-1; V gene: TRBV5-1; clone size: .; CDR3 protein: CASSLPGGTYNEQFF; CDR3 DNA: TGCGCCAGCAGCTTACCAGGGGGCACCTACAATGAGCAGTTCTTC
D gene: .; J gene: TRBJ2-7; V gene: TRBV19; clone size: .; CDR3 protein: CASSTAGTYEQYF; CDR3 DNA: TGTGCCAGTAGCACCGCCGGGACCTACGAGCAGTACTTC
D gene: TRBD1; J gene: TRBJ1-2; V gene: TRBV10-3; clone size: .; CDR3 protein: CAISEERTGSGYTF; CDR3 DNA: TGTGCCATCAGTGAGGAAAGGACAGGGAGTGGCTACACCTTC
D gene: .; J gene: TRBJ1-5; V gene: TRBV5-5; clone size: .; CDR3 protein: CASSLISGGNQPQHF; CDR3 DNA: TGTGCCAGCAGCTTGATATCGGGAGGCAATCAGCCCCAGCATTTT
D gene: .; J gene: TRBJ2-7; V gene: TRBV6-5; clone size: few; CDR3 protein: CASSYSDSSYEQYF; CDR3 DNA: TGTGCCAGCAGTTACAGCGACAGCTCCTACGAGCAGTACTTC
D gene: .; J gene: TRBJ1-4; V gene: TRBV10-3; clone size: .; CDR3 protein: CAISDRDNEKLFF; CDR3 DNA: TGTGCCATCAGTGACAGGGATAATGAAAAACTGTTTTTT
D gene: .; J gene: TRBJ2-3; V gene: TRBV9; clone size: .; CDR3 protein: CASSVDQGNTQYF; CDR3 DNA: TGTGCCAGCAGCGTCGACCAGGGAAATACGCAGTATTTT
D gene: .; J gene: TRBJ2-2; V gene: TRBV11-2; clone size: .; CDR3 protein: CASSPTGSRAGELFF; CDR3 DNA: TGTGCCAGCAGCCCAACGGGGTCCCGAGCGGGGGAGCTGTTTTTT
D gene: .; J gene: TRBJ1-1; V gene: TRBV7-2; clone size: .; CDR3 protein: CASSPQVRNTEAFF; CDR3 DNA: TGTGCCAGCAGCCCACAGGTTAGAAACACTGAAGCTTTCTTT
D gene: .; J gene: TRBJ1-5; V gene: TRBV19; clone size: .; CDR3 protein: CASSIRGPPGGNQPQHF; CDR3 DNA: TGTGCCAGTAGTATACGGGGACCGCCGGGGGGCAATCAGCCCCAGCATTTT
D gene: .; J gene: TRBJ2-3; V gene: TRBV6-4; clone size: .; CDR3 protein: CASSVELGDTQYF; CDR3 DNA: TGTGCCAGCAGTGTTGAACTCGGAGATACGCAGTATTTT
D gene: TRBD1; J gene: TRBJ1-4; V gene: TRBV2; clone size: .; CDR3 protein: CASSPWTGGGEKLFF; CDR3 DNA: TGTGCCAGCAGCCCGTGGACAGGGGGAGGAGAAAAACTGTTTTTT
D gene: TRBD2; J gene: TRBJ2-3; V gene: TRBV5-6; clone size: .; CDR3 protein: CASSEGSGANPQYF; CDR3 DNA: TGTGCCAGCAGCGAGGGTAGCGGGGCGAATCCGCAGTATTTT
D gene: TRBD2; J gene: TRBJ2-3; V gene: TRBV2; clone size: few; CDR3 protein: CASSEEGTRQYF; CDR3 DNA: TGTGCCAGCAGTGAAGAAGGGACTAGGCAGTATTTT
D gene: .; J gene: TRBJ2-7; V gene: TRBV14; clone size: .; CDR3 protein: CASSQDPGSDYEQYF; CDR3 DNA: TGTGCCAGCAGCCAAGATCCAGGGTCTGACTACGAGCAGTACTTC
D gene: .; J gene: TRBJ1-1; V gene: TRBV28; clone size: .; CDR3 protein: CASSLVSPIGAEAFF; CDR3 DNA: TGTGCCAGCAGTTTAGTTTCGCCTATAGGGGCTGAAGCTTTCTTT
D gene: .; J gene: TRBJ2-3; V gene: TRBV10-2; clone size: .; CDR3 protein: CASSLSRTDTQYF; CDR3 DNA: TGCGCCAGCAGTCTAAGTAGAACCGATACGCAGTATTTT
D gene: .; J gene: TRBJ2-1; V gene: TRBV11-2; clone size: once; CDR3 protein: CASSLATQGNNEQFF; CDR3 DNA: TGTGCCAGCAGCTTAGCGACGCAGGGAAACAATGAGCAGTTCTTC
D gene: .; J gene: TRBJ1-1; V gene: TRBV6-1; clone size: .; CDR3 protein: CASRNTEAFF; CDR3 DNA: TGTGCCAGCCGTAACACTGAAGCTTTCTTT
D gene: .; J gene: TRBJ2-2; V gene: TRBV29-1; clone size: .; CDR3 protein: CSVVGEAGELFF; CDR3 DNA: TGCAGCGTTGTTGGGGAGGCCGGGGAGCTGTTTTTT
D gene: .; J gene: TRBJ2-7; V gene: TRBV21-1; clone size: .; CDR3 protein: CASNLPRNSSYEQYF; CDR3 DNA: TGTGCCAGCAACCTCCCCCGAAATAGCTCCTACGAGCAGTACTTC
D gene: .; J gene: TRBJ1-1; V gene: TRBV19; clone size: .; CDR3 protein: CASNRGLNTEAFF; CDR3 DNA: TGTGCCAGTAATAGAGGGTTGAACACTGAAGCTTTCTTT
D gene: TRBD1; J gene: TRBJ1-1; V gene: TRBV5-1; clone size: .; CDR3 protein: CASSFGDRINTEAFF; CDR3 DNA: TGCGCCAGCAGCTTTGGGGACAGAATTAACACTGAAGCTTTCTTT
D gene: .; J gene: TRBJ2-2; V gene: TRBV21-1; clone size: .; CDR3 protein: CASSYRGKGDRGYLVNTGELFF; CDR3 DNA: TGTGCCAGCAGCTACCGAGGGAAAGGGGACAGGGGGTACTTGGTGAACACCGGGGAGCTGTTTTTT
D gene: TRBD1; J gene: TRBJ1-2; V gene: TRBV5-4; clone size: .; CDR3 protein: CASSSPGTGGGYTF; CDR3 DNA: TGTGCCAGCAGCTCACCCGGGACAGGGGGTGGCTACACCTTC
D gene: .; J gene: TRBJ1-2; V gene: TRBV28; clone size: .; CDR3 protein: CASSSEGVRYGYTF; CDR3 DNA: TGTGCCAGCAGTTCAGAGGGAGTCCGCTATGGCTACACCTTC
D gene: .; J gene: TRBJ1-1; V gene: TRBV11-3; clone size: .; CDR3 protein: CASSLEERTEAFF; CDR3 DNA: TGTGCCAGCAGCTTAGAGGAGCGAACTGAAGCTTTCTTT
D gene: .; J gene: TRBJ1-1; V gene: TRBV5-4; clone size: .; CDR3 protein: CASRSFGARRNTEAFF; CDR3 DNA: TGTGCCAGCAGATCCTTTGGCGCCAGGCGGAACACTGAAGCTTTCTTT
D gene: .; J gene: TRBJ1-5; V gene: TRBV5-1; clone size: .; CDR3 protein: CASSKSGALGQPQHF; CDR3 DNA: TGCGCCAGCAGTAAAAGTGGGGCTCTTGGGCAGCCCCAGCATTTT
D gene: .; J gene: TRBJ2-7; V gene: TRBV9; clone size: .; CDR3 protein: CASSVGTAQGEQYF; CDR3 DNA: TGTGCCAGCAGCGTAGGTACCGCCCAGGGGGAGCAGTACTTC
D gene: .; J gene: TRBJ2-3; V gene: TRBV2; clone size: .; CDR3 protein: CAIGSTGTDTQYF; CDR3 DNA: TGTGCCATCGGGTCGACAGGTACAGATACGCAGTATTTT
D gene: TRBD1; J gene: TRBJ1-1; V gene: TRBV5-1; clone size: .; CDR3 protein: CASGPGGGTEAFF; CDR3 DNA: TGCGCCAGCGGTCCAGGGGGCGGCACTGAAGCTTTCTTT
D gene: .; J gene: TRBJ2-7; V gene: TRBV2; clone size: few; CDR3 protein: CASRAEAVSSYEQYF; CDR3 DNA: TGTGCCAGCAGGGCCGAAGCGGTTAGCTCCTACGAGCAGTACTTC
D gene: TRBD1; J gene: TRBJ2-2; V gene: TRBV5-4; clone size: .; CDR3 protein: CASSSGWGTGNTGELFF; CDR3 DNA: TGTGCCAGCAGCTCCGGTTGGGGGACAGGGAACACCGGGGAGCTGTTTTTT
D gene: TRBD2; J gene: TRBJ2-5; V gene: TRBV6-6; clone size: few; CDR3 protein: CASSPTNGGAQETQYF; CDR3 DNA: TGTGCCAGCAGCCCAACTAACGGGGGGGCCCAAGAGACCCAGTACTTC
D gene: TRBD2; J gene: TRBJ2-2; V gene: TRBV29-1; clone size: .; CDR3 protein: CSVTLAGGGTGELFF; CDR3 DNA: TGCAGCGTCACTTTAGCGGGAGGAGGCACCGGGGAGCTGTTTTTT
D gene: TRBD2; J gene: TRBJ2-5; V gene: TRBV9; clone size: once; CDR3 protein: CASSVAGLAGGQETQYF; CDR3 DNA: TGTGCCAGCAGCGTAGCTGGACTAGCGGGGGGTCAAGAGACCCAGTACTTC
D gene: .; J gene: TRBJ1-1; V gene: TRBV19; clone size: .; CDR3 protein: CASSIARDTEAFF; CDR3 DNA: TGTGCCAGTAGTATTGCGAGGGACACTGAAGCTTTCTTT
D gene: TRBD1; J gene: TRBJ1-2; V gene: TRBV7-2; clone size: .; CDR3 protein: CASRKQQGAQYSYYGYTF; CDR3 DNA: TGTGCCAGCAGAAAACAACAGGGGGCCCAATACTCTTACTATGGCTACACCTTC
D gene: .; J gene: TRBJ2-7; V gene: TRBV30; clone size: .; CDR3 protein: CAWSVPEGQAGYEQYF; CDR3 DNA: TGTGCCTGGAGTGTACCTGAGGGGCAGGCGGGATACGAGCAGTACTTC
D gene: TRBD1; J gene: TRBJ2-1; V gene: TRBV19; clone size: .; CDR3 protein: CASSIGGRGTDEQFF; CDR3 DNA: TGTGCCAGTAGTATAGGGGGCAGGGGGACCGATGAGCAGTTCTTC
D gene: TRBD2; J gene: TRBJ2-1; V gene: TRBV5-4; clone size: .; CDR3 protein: CASSRLAGGNEQFF; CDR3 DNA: TGTGCCAGCAGTCGTCTAGCGGGAGGGAATGAGCAGTTCTTC
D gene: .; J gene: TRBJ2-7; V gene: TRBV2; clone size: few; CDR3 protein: CASIVSGTLYEQYF; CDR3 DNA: TGTGCCAGCATTGTCTCCGGGACACTTTACGAGCAGTACTTC
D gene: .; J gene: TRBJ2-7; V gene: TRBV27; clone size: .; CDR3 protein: CASTPRAGTTDEQYF; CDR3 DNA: TGTGCCAGCACCCCGCGGGCGGGGACCACGGACGAGCAGTACTTC